The 11 T cell receptor beta chains given below trace back to one sample, sequenced in a study of T cells after yellow fever vaccination. TCRdb re-analysed the 5' RACE reads in MiXCR, keeping a single row per CDR3 protein. The repertoire includes about 27,000 distinct CDR3 sequences, 4.5% of them detected once, and roughly 34% sits in the top ten. The sequenced sample was PBMCs, either bulk or a sorted T-cell subset (CD4+, CD8+, memory, or dextramer-sorted; not recorded which), obtained on the day of the yellow fever booster vaccination. These receptors all stem from a man younger than 30 who received the YFV17D yellow fever vaccine.

This clonotype was observed many times. The chain employs TRBV7-2 and TRBJ2-1; a possible D gene is TRBD2 (6 bases). CDR1 is SGHTA and CDR2 is FQGNSA in the germline V gene. The CDR3 runs 14 residues. V lost 5 bases, J lost 3 bases, and 11 bases lay in between. The CDR3 DNA reads TGTGCCAGCAGCGCGACTAGAAACTACAATGAGCAGTTCTTC. Its protein is CASSATRNYNEQFF.

This clonotype was counted at least ten times. CDR3 in amino acids: CASSYQNGQMETQYF. The CDR3 DNA sequence: TGTGCCAGCAGTTACCAGAACGGACAGATGGAGACCCAGTACTTC. J is TRBJ2-5 and V is TRBV6-5, with D possibly being TRBD1 (6 bases). CDR1 is MNHEY and CDR2 is SVGAGI in the germline V gene. The CDR3 runs to 15 residues. Trimming stripped 2 bases from V and 5 bases from J, with 15 bases between.

V gene TRBV12-3 or TRBV12-4 combines with J gene TRBJ2-5; 7 bases map to TRBD2. The CDR3 is made up of 17 amino acids. J lost 4 bases, V lost 7 bases, and 18 bases had no gene match. Here the CDR3 reads CASTRKRGLRPRETQYF. CDR3 nucleotide sequence: TGTGCCAGCACGAGGAAGCGGGGCCTGCGCCCCCGAGAGACCCAGTACTTC.

This clonotype has more than one count but fewer than ten. V gene TRBV4-2 combines with J gene TRBJ2-2; D is possibly TRBD1 or TRBD2 (5 bases each). V dropped 4 bases and J dropped 7 bases, with 16 bases sitting between them. This CDR3 spans 15 amino acids. Germline V lookup: CDR1 LGHNA, CDR2 YNFKEQ. CDR3 sequence: CASSRPGATGGELFF. CDR3 coding DNA: TGTGCCAGCAGCCGGCCCGGGGCCACGGGCGGGGAGCTGTTTTTT.

This clonotype appeared a few times. V is TRBV11-3 and J is TRBJ2-3; 7 nucleotides agree with TRBD1. V was clipped by 1 base and J by 4 bases; unmatched bases: 11. This CDR3 spans 17 amino acids. Germline-derived CDR1 and CDR2 are SGHNT and YENEEA. The CDR3 DNA reads as TGTGCCAGCAGCTTAGGTCTGATAGGGGGCACGGCAGATACGCAGTATTTT. It is translated as CASSLGLIGGTADTQYF.

This clonotype was picked up many times. V gene TRBV5-1 combines with J gene TRBJ1-1; possibly TRBD1 for D (6 bases). V lost 0 bases and J 11 bases, leaving 11 bases between the germline ends. The CDR3 extends over 12 amino acids. Germline CDR1 reads SGHRS; CDR2 reads YFSETQ. CDR3 nucleotides: TGCGCCAGCAGCTTGGGCCCAGGGGATGCTTTCTTT. Translated, it gives CASSLGPGDAFF.

This clonotype was picked up a small number of times. The V and J genes are TRBV21-1 and TRBJ2-6; TRBD2 reflects the table's D call only, with no check against the DNA. TRBV21-1 is noted as a pseudogene. The CDR3 sequence is 18 residues long. The CDR3 region is CASSREPGLRSGANVLTF. CDR3 bases: TGTGCCAGCAGCAGGGAACCGGGACTGCGCTCTGGGGCCAACGTCCTGACTTTC.

This clonotype was seen repeatedly, ten times or more. The rearrangement uses TRBV7-3 and TRBJ2-2; D ambiguous. Trimming took off 4 bases at V and 7 bases at J, with 10 bases between the two ends. The CDR3 is made up of 13 amino acids. The germline V gene has CDR1 SGHTA and CDR2 FQGTGA. CDR3 residues: CASSSVKGGELFF. CDR3 coding DNA: TGTGCCAGCAGCTCCGTTAAAGGCGGGGAGCTGTTTTTT.

Details on this clonotype: This could be a read error, since a much larger clone is one nucleotide away. The V and J genes are TRBV7-9 and TRBJ1-6; D is ambiguous. The CDR3 has 17 amino acids. With 8 bases removed from V and 8 bases from J, the gap between germline ends came to 25 bases. The V gene's germline CDR1 is SEHNR and CDR2 FQNEAQ (reference sequence). The CDR3 DNA follows: TGTGCCAGCGGCACATCGGGTATATGGGGTGGTGATTCACCCCTCCACTTT. It encodes CASGTSGIWGGDSPLHF.

In this sample, this clonotype turned up many times. J is TRBJ2-3 and V is TRBV4-2, with 7 bases identical to TRBD2. Germline V gives CDR1 LGHNA, CDR2 YNFKEQ. The J segment lost 3 bases and the V segment lost 1 base, leaving 7 bases of the junction unmatched. There are 16 residues in the CDR3. The CDR3 here is CASSQVTGGMTDTQYF. The CDR3 DNA reads TGTGCCAGCAGCCAAGTAACCGGGGGGATGACAGATACGCAGTATTTT.

This clonotype was seen at least ten times. The chain carries TRBV20-1 and TRBJ2-1; D possibly matches TRBD1 or TRBD2 (5 bases each). In germline, CDR1 is DFQATT, CDR2 SNEGSKA (reference sequence). Trimming took off 4 bases at V and 3 bases at J, with 19 bases between the two ends. The CDR3 spans 16 residues. As DNA, the CDR3 is TGCAGTGCTATCACGGGGCAGGGTGGTTTCTACAATGAGCAGTTCTTC. Encoded protein: CSAITGQGGFYNEQFF.